One and the same sample provided the 30 T cell receptor beta chains below, sequenced in a study of regulatory T cells in long-lasting Graves disease. Stated time point: persistent/refractory GD, antithyroid drugs over 5 years with positive TRAb. PBMCs were the source of the RNA used for TCR sequencing. Building the TCR beta libraries relied on iRepertoire HTBI primers, and CDR3 regions underwent Arm-PCR. TCRdb re-derived calls from the multiplex PCR reads in MiXCR, one entry per CDR3 protein. The data contain roughly 400,000 distinct CDR3 sequences, roughly a fifth of them singletons. The source material was peripheral blood mononuclear cells (PBMCs), sampled when the disease was refractory, from a patient treated with antithyroid drugs. Receptors originate from a female donor with Graves disease.

This clonotype was seen more than once but under ten times. The chain combines TRBV20-1 with TRBJ2-7; D remains ambiguous. This CDR3 has 14 amino acids. The germline CDR1 and CDR2 sequences are DFQATT and SNEGSKA (reference sequence). Trimming pared 1 base from V and 3 bases from J, leaving 13 bases between. The CDR3 nucleotides are TGCAGTGCTAGAGTAGTACATAATCGCTACGAGCAGTACTTC. Translated: CSARVVHNRYEQYF.

This clonotype was seen at least ten times. The chain combines TRBV28 with TRBJ2-7, with 7 positions matching TRBD1. V was pared by 1 base and J by 3 bases, with 9 bases of the junction left unmatched. Germline-derived CDR1 and CDR2 are MDHEN and SYDVKM. This CDR3 has 16 amino acids. The CDR3: CASSLYGDSPSYEQYF. CDR3 sequence (DNA): TGTGCCAGCAGTTTATACGGGGACAGCCCAAGCTACGAGCAGTACTTC.

About this clonotype: This may come from a read error, since a much larger clone is one base off. The chain couples TRBV6-2 or TRBV6-3 to TRBJ2-2; 7 positions agree with TRBD1. The V segment lost 5 bases and the J segment 4 bases; nucleotides outside the gene matches: 7. Germline V gene sequence: CDR1 MNHEY, CDR2 SVGEGT. The CDR3 has 15 residues. This CDR3 is CASSTGTASTGELFF. CDR3 DNA: TGTGCCAGCAGTACCGGGACAGCGTCCACCGGGGAGCTGTTTTTT.

This clonotype was observed many times. The rearrangement links TRBV9 to TRBJ2-5, with 10 bases lining up with TRBD2. Germline V gives CDR1 SGDLS, CDR2 YYNGEE. The ends lost 4 bases at V and 4 bases at J; junction bases unmatched: 1. This CDR3 spans 13 amino acids. The CDR3 bases are TGTGCCAGCAGCACTAGCGGGACAGAGACCCAGTACTTC. The encoded protein is CASSTSGTETQYF.

This clonotype came up many times. The gene calls are TRBV6-1 and TRBJ1-5; TRBD1 is a possible D gene (5 bases). CDR3 length: 14 residues. V was shortened by 6 bases and J by 5 bases, with 14 bases between the two germline ends. Germline values: CDR1 MNHNS, CDR2 SASEGT. This CDR3 reads CASSPGTNYQPQHF. The CDR3 region has the DNA TGTGCCAGCAGCCCCGGGACCAATTATCAGCCCCAGCATTTT.

V and J are TRBV2 and TRBJ2-1, with 8 bases fitting TRBD2. V shed 4 bases and J 9 bases; nucleotides not matched to a gene: 11. Germline CDR1 is SNHLY and CDR2 is FYNNEI. There are 15 residues in the CDR3. The CDR3 DNA sequence: TGTGCCAGCAGTGCTGGGACTAGTAGCTGGGCTGAGCAGTTCTTC. As protein: CASSAGTSSWAEQFF.

The chain couples TRBV7-9 to TRBJ2-7; 10 nucleotides match TRBD1. The CDR3 runs 14 residues. Germline loops: CDR1 SEHNR, CDR2 FQNEAQ (reference sequence). The V and J ends lost 4 bases and 7 bases, in that order; junction bases with no gene match: 7. The DNA of the CDR3 is TGTGCCAGCAGCTCTCGGACAGGGGGGGATGAGCAGTACTTC. This translates into CASSSRTGGDEQYF.

This clonotype was detected many times. This chain uses TRBV11-2 with TRBJ2-7; possible D gene TRBD1, 5 bases. The CDR3 has 15 amino acids. Per germline, CDR1 SGHAT and CDR2 FQNNGV. The V end lost 6 bases, the J end lost 3 bases, and 18 bases lay between the germline ends. In nucleotides, the CDR3 is TGTGCCAGCAGAACACCCCAGGGCAGACACTACGAGCAGTACTTC. Translated, it gives CASRTPQGRHYEQYF. The whole variable domain, remainder taken from reference TRBV11-2 and TRBJ2-7, is EAGVAQSPRYKIIEKRQSVAFWCNPISGHATLYWYQQILGQGPKLLIQFQNNGVVDDSQLPKDRFSAERLKGVDSTLKIQPAKLEDSAVYLCASRTPQGRHYEQYFGPGTRLTVT.

About this clonotype: Being one base from a much bigger clone, this may be a read error. V and J are TRBV2 and TRBJ1-5; maybe TRBD1 (5 bases). Deletions cut 3 bases from V and 2 bases from J, with 11 bases between. Germline V gives CDR1 SNHLY, CDR2 FYNNEI. This CDR3 has 15 residues. CDR3 amino acids: CASSEGQGCNQPQHF. The CDR3 nucleotides are TGTGCCAGCAGTGAGGGGCAGGGCTGCAATCAGCCCCAGCATTTT. Variable domain in full (rest from reference TRBV2 and TRBJ1-5): EPEVTQTPSHQVTQMGQEVILRCVPISNHLYFYWYRQILGQKVEFLVSFYNNEISEKSEIFDDQFSVERPDGSNFTLKIRSTKLEDSAMYFCASSEGQGCNQPQHFGDGTRLSIL.

The table lists this clonotype with a count of one. Being one base from a much bigger clone, this may be a read error. J is TRBJ2-7 and V is TRBV28; 12 bases map to TRBD2. Germline CDR1 and CDR2: MDHEN and SYDVKM. This CDR3 is 16 amino acids long. The V gene end was trimmed by 7 bases and the J gene end by 7 bases; junction bases not matched to a gene: 14. The chain's CDR3 is CASTLSGLAGWDEQYF. DNA of the CDR3: TGTGCCAGCACCCTATCCGGACTAGCGGGGTGGGATGAGCAGTACTTC. Together with reference TRBV28 and TRBJ2-7, the CDR3 gives the full variable domain: DVKVTQSSRYLVKRTGEKVFLECVQDMDHENMFWYRQDPGLGLRLIYFSYDVKMKEKGDIPEGYSVSREKKERFSLILESASTNQTSMYLCASTLSGLAGWDEQYFGPGTRLTVT.

The chain employs TRBV20-1 and TRBJ2-3, with D tentatively TRBD2 (6 bases). From germline, CDR1 is DFQATT and CDR2 SNEGSKA (reference sequence). V was shortened by 1 base and J by 4 bases, with 15 bases between the two germline ends. The CDR3 is made up of 15 amino acids. Written as DNA, the CDR3 is TGCAGTGCTAGAGGGGGTAGCGGCCGAGCAGATACGCAGTATTTT. This translates into CSARGGSGRADTQYF.

This clonotype was seen only a few times. The chain uses TRBV6-2 or TRBV6-3 and TRBJ1-3; D gene unclear. Germline lookup yields CDR1 MNHEY and CDR2 SVGEGT. This CDR3 has 14 amino acids. With 4 bases removed from V and 4 bases from J, the gap between germline ends came to 11 bases. CDR3 nucleotide sequence: TGTGCCAGCAGTTTCGTCTCTGAGGGAAACACCATATATTTT. Translated, it gives CASSFVSEGNTIYF.

This clonotype was detected many times. The chain joins TRBV6-1 to TRBJ2-7; 12 nucleotides match TRBD1. Trimming removed 7 bases from V and 6 bases from J; junction bases left unmatched: 7. Germline V CDR1 and CDR2: MNHNS, SASEGT. The CDR3 loop spans 14 amino acids. The CDR3 loop is CASTTGTGGIEQYF. CDR3 in DNA: TGTGCCAGCACCACGGGGACAGGGGGCATCGAGCAGTACTTC.

This clonotype came up many times. The chain couples TRBV7-3 to TRBJ2-2, with 14 bases lining up with TRBD2. Looked up from germline, CDR1 is SGHTA and CDR2 is FQGTGA. After removal of 5 bases from V and 1 base from J, the junction contained 6 bases not matched to a gene. The length of the CDR3 is 18 residues. CDR3 in amino acids: CASSPGGTSGRNTGELFF. DNA of the CDR3: TGTGCCAGCAGCCCTGGGGGGACTAGCGGGAGGAACACCGGGGAGCTGTTTTTT.

This clonotype has just a few counts. The chain uses TRBV6-1 and TRBJ2-7; 7 bases are a match to TRBD1. The CDR3 extends over 14 amino acids. From germline, CDR1 is MNHNS and CDR2 SASEGT. The ends lost 6 bases at V and 4 bases at J; junction bases unmatched: 9. CDR3 sequence (DNA): TGTGCCAGCAGGAACCGGGACAGCACGTACGAGCAGTACTTC. Its translation is CASRNRDSTYEQYF.

This clonotype was detected ten times or more. The chain combines TRBV6-5 with TRBJ2-7; no definite D call. The CDR3 totals 15 residues. Trimming shortened V by 0 bases and J by 3 bases, and 12 bases separated the two germline ends. Germline V CDR1 and CDR2: MNHEY, SVGAGI. The CDR3 DNA reads as TGTGCCAGCAGTTACTCCGGCTCGACCATCTACGAGCAGTACTTC. Translated: CASSYSGSTIYEQYF.

This clonotype was seen ten or more times. V is TRBV15 and J is TRBJ2-7; D gene unclear. V lost 0 bases, J lost 7 bases, and 7 bases lay in between. Germline CDR1 LNHNV, CDR2 YYDKDF (reference sequence). The CDR3 contains 12 residues. CDR3 in amino acids: CATSRETGEQYF. The CDR3 nucleotides read TGTGCCACCAGCAGAGAAACCGGAGAGCAGTACTTC.

This clonotype was counted between two and nine times. The V call is TRBV10-3, the J call TRBJ2-5; a weak D match, TRBD2 (5 bases). CDR3 length: 13 amino acids. The germline V and J ends were trimmed by 6 bases and 3 bases, with 11 bases remaining between them. CDR1 and CDR2 from the germline V gene are ENHRY and SYGVKD. CDR3 region: CAIRGGGEETQYF. The CDR3 nucleotides read TGTGCCATCAGAGGAGGTGGGGAAGAGACCCAGTACTTC.

This clonotype has ten or more counts. This chain uses TRBV6-2 or TRBV6-3 with TRBJ1-5; TRBD1 is a possible D gene (6 bases). The germline gives CDR1 MNHEY, CDR2 SVGEGT. The V gene lost 4 bases and the J gene lost 1 base, with 11 bases spanning the gap. The CDR3 has 15 residues. CDR3 DNA: TGTGCCAGCAGTTTACAGGGAGTAAGCAATCAGCCCCAGCATTTT. The encoded protein is CASSLQGVSNQPQHF.

V and J are TRBV12-3 or TRBV12-4 and TRBJ1-1; D call uncertain. The V end lost 5 bases, the J end lost 8 bases, and 12 bases lay between the germline ends. The CDR3 loop spans 12 amino acids. In DNA, the CDR3 is TGTGCCAGCAGTGATGCTGGGGTGGAAGCTTTCTTT. This encodes CASSDAGVEAFF.

This clonotype was picked up many times. The chain uses TRBV11-3 and TRBJ2-7; TRBD2 agrees at 8 bases. Germline V gene data show CDR1 as SGHNT and CDR2 as YENEEA. There are 17 residues in the CDR3. With 4 bases clipped from V and 9 bases from J, the junction kept 20 bases outside the gene matches. The CDR3 DNA sequence: TGTGCCAGCAGCTCCACCACAGGTAGCGGGATTGATGGCGGGCAGTACTTC. Its translation: CASSSTTGSGIDGGQYF.

This clonotype was counted a few times. The genes are TRBV6-2 or TRBV6-3 and TRBJ1-5, with D unresolved. The CDR3 contains 15 residues. The germline gives CDR1 MNHEY, CDR2 SVGEGT. Trimming stripped 2 bases from V and 0 bases from J, with 8 bases between. CDR3 nucleotide sequence: TGTGCCAGCAGTTACAAGGCAGATAGCAATCAGCCCCAGCATTTT. Translated, it gives CASSYKADSNQPQHF.

This clonotype appeared a few times. J is TRBJ2-7 and V is TRBV5-1, with D possibly matching TRBD1 (6 bases). This CDR3 is built from 18 residues. With 0 bases removed from V and 4 bases from J, the gap between germline ends came to 23 bases. Germline V CDR1 and CDR2: SGHRS, YFSETQ. The CDR3 sequence is CASSLGDKNLPDTYEQYF. CDR3 sequence (DNA): TGCGCCAGCAGCTTGGGGGACAAAAACCTTCCGGATACTTACGAGCAGTACTTC.

This clonotype has more than one count but fewer than ten. This chain connects TRBV19 to TRBJ1-5, with TRBD1 as a possible D gene (6 bases). Germline V lookup: CDR1 LNHDA, CDR2 SQIVND (reference sequence). The CDR3 contains 16 residues. The V end lost 4 bases, the J end lost 2 bases, and 15 bases lay between the germline ends. The CDR3 coding sequence is TGTGCCAGTAGTACCCTTGGGGGGCCGCGCAATCAGCCCCAGCATTTT. Protein: CASSTLGGPRNQPQHF.

The chain links TRBV20-1 to TRBJ1-5; TRBD1 matches at 7 bases. The CDR3 runs to 14 residues. Germline V lookup: CDR1 DFQATT, CDR2 SNEGSKA (reference sequence). Trimming cost V 6 bases and J 2 bases; bases outside gene matches: 7. The CDR3 is CSANRGQGNQPQHF. The CDR3 DNA reads as TGCAGTGCCAACAGGGGCCAGGGCAATCAGCCCCAGCATTTT.

This clonotype was detected ten times or more. The chain links TRBV2 to TRBJ2-1; 7 nucleotides line up with TRBD2. The CDR3 is made up of 15 amino acids. Trimming took 1 base from V and 10 from J; bases not matched to a gene: 10. Germline loops: CDR1 SNHLY, CDR2 FYNNEI. Here the CDR3 reads CASSEDLAVGEEQFF. CDR3 sequence (DNA): TGTGCCAGCAGTGAAGATCTAGCGGTAGGTGAAGAGCAGTTCTTC.

The table lists this clonotype with many counts. The chain recombines TRBV28 with TRBJ2-5, with D tentatively TRBD1 (7 bases). The CDR3 runs 15 residues. In germline, CDR1 is MDHEN, CDR2 SYDVKM. Trimming took 2 bases from V and 5 from J, leaving 15 bases between them. CDR3 sequence reads: CASSLGGGGYETQYF. In DNA, the CDR3 is TGTGCCAGCAGTTTAGGAGGGGGCGGTTATGAGACCCAGTACTTC.

This clonotype came up many times. The chain is built from TRBV3-1 and TRBJ1-2; D is ambiguous. Trimming pared 0 bases from V and 6 bases from J, leaving 2 bases between. The germline gives CDR1 LGHDT, CDR2 YNNKEL (reference sequence). The CDR3 runs 11 residues. The CDR3 nucleotides are TGTGCCAGCAGCCAAGACCATGGCTACACCTTC. Its protein is CASSQDHGYTF.

This clonotype appeared many times. The chain joins TRBV15 to TRBJ2-7, with D unresolved. This CDR3 comprises 14 residues. V was cut by 4 bases and J by 4 bases, with 14 bases left in between. CDR1 is LNHNV, CDR2 YYDKDF, per germline (reference sequence). The CDR3: CATSTPRRSYEQYF. Here the CDR3 DNA reads TGTGCCACCAGCACCCCCCGTCGCTCATACGAGCAGTACTTC.

On this clonotype itself: A far more abundant clone sits one base away, making this likely a read error. V gene TRBV9 combines with J gene TRBJ2-2; 9 bases line up with TRBD2. The CDR3 covers 14 residues. The J segment lost 5 bases and the V segment lost 3 bases, leaving 2 bases of the junction unmatched. From germline, CDR1 is SGDLS and CDR2 YYNGEE. The CDR3 nucleotides are TGTGCCAGCAGCGGGACTAGCGTTACCGGGGAGCTGTTTTTT. Its protein product is CASSGTSVTGELFF.